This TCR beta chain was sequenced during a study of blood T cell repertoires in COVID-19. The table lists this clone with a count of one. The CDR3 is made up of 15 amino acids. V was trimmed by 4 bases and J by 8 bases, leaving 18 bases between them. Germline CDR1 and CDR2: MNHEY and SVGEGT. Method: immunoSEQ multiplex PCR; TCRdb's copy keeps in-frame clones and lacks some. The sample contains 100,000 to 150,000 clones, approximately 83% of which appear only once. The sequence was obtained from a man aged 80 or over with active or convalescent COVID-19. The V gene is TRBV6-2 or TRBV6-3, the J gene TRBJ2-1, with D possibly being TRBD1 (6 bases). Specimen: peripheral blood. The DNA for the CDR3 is TGTGCCAGCAGTTTGGACAGCCCCTTGGTGGATGAGCAGTTCTTC. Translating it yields CASSLDSPLVDEQFF.